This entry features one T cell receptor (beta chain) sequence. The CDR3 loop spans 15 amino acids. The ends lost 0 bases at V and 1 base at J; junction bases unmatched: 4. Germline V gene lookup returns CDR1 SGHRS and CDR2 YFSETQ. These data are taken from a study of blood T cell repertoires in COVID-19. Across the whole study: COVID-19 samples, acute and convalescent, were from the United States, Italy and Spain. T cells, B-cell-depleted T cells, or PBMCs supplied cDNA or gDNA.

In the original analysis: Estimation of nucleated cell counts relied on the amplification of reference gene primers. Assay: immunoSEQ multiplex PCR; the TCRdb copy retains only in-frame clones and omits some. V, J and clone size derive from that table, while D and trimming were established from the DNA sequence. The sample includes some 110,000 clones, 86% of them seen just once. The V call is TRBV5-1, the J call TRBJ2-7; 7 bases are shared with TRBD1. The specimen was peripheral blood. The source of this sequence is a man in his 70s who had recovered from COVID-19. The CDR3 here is CASSLDGTASYEQYF. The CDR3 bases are TGCGCCAGCAGCTTGGACGGGACAGCGTCCTACGAGCAGTACTTC.